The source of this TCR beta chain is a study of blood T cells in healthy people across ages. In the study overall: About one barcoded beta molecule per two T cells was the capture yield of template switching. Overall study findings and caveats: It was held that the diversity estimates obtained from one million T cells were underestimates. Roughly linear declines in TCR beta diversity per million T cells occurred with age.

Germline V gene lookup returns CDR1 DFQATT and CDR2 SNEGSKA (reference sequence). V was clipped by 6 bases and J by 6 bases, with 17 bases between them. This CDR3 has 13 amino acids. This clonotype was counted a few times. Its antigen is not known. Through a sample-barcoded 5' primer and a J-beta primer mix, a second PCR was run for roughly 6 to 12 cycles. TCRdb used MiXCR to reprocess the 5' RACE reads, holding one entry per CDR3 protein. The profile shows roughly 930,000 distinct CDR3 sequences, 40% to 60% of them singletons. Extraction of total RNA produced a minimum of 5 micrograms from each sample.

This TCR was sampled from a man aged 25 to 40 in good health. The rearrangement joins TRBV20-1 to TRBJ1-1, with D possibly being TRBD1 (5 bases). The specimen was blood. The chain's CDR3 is CSARKSGSAEAFF. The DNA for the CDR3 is TGCAGTGCACGAAAATCAGGGTCGGCTGAAGCTTTCTTT.